Included here is one T cell receptor (beta chain) sequence, with context. The V gene's germline CDR1 is KGHSH and CDR2 LQKENI. There are 14 residues in the CDR3. Trimming removed 2 bases at V and 2 bases at J, with 10 bases between. This specimen comes from a study of shared clonotypes between healthy human individuals. Whole-study context: Per-donor plates numbered three CD4 naive, three CD4 memory, two CD8 naive and one CD8 memory.

Sequenced by immunoSEQ multiplex PCR; TCRdb stores in-frame clones only, minus some. The table shows 2.3 million or so clones, with roughly 93% occurring only once. The source is a man between 18 and 29 years old in good health. Some clones in this sample may be carry-over from other donors' samples. The chain employs TRBV18 and TRBJ2-7; D uncertain. Sequencing was done on a sample of naive CD4+ T cells from PBMCs. Noted subset: CD45RA+ positively selected. The CDR3 DNA sequence: TGTGCCAGCTCACCAGTGTTCGGAACCTACGAGCAGTACTTC. Its protein product is CASSPVFGTYEQYF.